This TCR beta chain was profiled in a study of blood T cell repertoires in COVID-19. Study-wide context: T cells, B-cell-depleted T cells, or PBMCs provided the cDNA or gDNA that served as material.

Participant age was about 18 to 95 years, and participants resided in fewer than 30 US areas. Cohort 3 donors were reported recovered after two negative PCRs, clearance, or symptom resolution. Per the authors' pipeline: Reference gene primer amplification yielded estimated nucleated cell counts. Clones were sequenced by immunoSEQ multiplex PCR, and TCRdb holds only the in-frame ones, with some missing. V and J calls and clone size follow that table, whereas D and trimming were derived from the DNA. The sample contains approximately 400,000 clones, approximately 87% of which appear only once. This clone has only a few counts. The CDR3 length is 14 residues. The trim removed 4 bases at V and 1 base at J, leaving 1 base unmatched. Germline V gene lookup returns CDR1 SGHTA and CDR2 FQGNSA.

Input material: PBMCs or T cells enriched from blood (not recorded which). This chain connects TRBV7-2 to TRBJ1-1; 9 bases fit TRBD1. The receptor's source is a man aged 30 to 45 who had recovered from COVID-19. The CDR3 loop is CASSSQGANTEAFF. DNA of the CDR3: TGTGCCAGCAGCTCACAGGGGGCGAACACTGAAGCTTTCTTT.